This paragraph reports one T cell receptor (beta chain). There are many counts of this clonotype. Its antigen remains undetermined. The input lacks base qualities; no much larger clone sits a single base away. From the cysteine up to the phenylalanine, the CDR3 has a length of 13 residues. CDR3 DNA is the only sequence kept; it has 39 bases, read in frame from the first base. V loses 7 bases of germline sequence and J loses 14 bases, and the interval between the two ends is 22 bases. CDR1 MNHEY and CDR2 SMNVEV were looked up in the germline V gene (reference sequence). This entry is derived from a study of early T cells in non-severe SARS-CoV-2 infection listed by TCRdb under 2021. For context, the study as a whole: TCR sequencing used bulk RNA from unsorted whole blood, so alpha and beta chains could not be paired.

Receptors were amplified or captured by 5' RACE. TCRdb records NextSeq 500 as the sequencer. To correct for sequencing error and PCR bias, the TCR library protocol tagged individual cDNA molecules with unique molecular identifiers. TCR alpha and beta chains were both sequenced, and the abundances of alpha and beta sequences in each sample were closely correlated with each other. From the authors' description of their analysis: Decombinator V4 was used to annotate TCR sequences for V gene, J gene and CDR3. TCRs were defined as expanded if a significant change between any two time points was detected under a Poisson model with p below 0.0001. TCR abundances were normalised to the total number of TCRs sequenced in each sample and reported as counts per million. MAIT TCRs were defined by TRAV1-2 paired with TRAJ12, TRAJ20 or TRAJ33, and iNKT TCRs by TRAV10 paired with TRAJ18. VDJdb, accessed 1 November 2021, was searched for CMV, EBV and SARS-CoV-2 annotated TCRs, excluding TCRs annotated for multiple antigens. TCRdb trimmed the raw reads at Q25, called clones with MiXCR and kept productive beta chains. CDR3 protein sequences are deduplicated, and each keeps its most common genes and DNA. TCRdb, not the authors, supplied the V and J calls. The sample has some 87,000 distinct CDR3 sequences on record, 9.5% to 15% of them singletons. Of the sample, about 1% is held by the ten largest clones.

Set within a cohort of healthcare workers in London, UK, this nested case-control study involved weekly PCR testing of nasopharyngeal swabs along with blood sampling. Healthcare workers were recruited between 23 and 31 March 2020, during the week of the UK lockdown, and were followed weekly for up to roughly 15 weeks. Points the paper makes about the study in general: Matching against VDJdb was skewed toward anti-spike CD8 responses, likely underestimated virus-specific expansions, and missed private and CD4 specificities.

The sequence is built from TRBV27 and TRBJ2-3, and perhaps TRBD1 as D gene, on 5 matching bases. The TCR originated in an adult who was a healthcare worker with PCR-confirmed SARS-CoV-2 infection or an uninfected control (not recorded which). The specimen sequenced was whole blood. The DNA is TGTGCCAGCAAAAAAAGAGGACATGGGCGTCGGTATTTT. Translated, this is CASKKRGHGRRYF.